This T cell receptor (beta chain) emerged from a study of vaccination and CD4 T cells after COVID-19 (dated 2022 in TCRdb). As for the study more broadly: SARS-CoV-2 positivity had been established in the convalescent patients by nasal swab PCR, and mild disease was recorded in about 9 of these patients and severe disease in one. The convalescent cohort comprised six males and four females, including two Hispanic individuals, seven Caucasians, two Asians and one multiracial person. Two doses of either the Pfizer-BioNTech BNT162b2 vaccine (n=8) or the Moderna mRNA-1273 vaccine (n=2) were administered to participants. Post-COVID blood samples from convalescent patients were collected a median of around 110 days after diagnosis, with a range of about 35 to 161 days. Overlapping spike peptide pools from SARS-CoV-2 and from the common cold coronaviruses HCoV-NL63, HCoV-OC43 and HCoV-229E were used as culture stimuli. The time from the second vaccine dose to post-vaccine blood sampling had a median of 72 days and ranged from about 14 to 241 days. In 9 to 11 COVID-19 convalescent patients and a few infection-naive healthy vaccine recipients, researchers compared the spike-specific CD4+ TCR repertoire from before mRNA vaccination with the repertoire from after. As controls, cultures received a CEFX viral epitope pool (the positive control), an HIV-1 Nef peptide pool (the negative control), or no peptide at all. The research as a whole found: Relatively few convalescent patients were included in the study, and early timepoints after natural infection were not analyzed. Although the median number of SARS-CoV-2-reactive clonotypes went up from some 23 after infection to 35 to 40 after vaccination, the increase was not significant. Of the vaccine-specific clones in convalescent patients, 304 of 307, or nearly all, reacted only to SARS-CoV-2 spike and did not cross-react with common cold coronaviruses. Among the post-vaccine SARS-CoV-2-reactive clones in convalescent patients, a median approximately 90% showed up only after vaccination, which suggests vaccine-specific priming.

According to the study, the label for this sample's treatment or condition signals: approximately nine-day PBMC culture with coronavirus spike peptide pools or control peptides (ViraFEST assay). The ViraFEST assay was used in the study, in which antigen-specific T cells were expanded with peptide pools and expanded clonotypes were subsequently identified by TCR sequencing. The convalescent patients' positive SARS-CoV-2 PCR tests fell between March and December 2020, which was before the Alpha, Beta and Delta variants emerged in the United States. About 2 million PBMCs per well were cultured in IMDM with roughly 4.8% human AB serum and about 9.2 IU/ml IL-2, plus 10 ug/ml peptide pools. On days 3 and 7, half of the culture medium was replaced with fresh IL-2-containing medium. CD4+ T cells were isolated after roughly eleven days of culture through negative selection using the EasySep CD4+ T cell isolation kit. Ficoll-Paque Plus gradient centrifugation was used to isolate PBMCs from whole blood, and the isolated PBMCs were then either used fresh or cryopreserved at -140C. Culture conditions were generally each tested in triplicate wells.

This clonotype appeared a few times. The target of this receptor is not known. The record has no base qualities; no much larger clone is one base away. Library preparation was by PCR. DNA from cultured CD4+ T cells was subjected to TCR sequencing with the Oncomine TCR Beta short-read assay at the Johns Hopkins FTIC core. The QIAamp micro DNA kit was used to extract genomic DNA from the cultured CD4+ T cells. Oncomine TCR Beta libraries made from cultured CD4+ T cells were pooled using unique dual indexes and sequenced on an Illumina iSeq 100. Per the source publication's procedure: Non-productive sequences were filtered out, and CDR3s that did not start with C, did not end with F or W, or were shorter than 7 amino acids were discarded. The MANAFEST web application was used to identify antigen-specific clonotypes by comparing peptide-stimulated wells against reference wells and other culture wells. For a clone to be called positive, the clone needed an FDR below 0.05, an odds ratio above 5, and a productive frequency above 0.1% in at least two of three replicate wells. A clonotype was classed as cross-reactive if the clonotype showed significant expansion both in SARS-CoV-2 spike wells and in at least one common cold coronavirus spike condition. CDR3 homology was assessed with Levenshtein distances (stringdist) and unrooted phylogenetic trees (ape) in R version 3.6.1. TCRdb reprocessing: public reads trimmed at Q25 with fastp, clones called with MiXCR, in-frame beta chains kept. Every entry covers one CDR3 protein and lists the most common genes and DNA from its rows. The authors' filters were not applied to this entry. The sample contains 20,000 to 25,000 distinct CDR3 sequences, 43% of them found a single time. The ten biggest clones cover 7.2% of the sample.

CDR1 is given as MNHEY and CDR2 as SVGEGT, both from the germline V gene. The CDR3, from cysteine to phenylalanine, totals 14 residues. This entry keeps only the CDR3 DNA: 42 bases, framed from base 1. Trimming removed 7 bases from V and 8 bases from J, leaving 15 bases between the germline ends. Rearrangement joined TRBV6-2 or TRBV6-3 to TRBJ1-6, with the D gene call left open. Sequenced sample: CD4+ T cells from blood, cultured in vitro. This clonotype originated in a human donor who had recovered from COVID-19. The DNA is TGTGCCAGCAAGGCCAGGAAGTTGGATTCACCCCTCCACTTT. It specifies CASKARKLDSPLHF.